These T cell receptor beta chains were read from a single sample in a study of identical twins. TCRdb itself ran the 5' RACE reads through MiXCR, one entry per CDR3 protein. The table includes some 630,000 distinct CDR3 sequences, about 7.1% detected once. In addition, the sample was reused for a study of yellow fever vaccine responses in identical twins.

Source material: PBMCs. The source is a woman under 30 in good health. CDR3s leave out the opening cysteine and the closing phenylalanine or tryptophan. The D gene is left open where the match is weak.

j_gene: TRBJ2-5
v_gene: TRBV7-9
d_gene: TRBD2
CDR3aa: ARSLAGETQY

j_gene: TRBJ2-1
v_gene: TRBV29-1
d_gene: TRBD2
CDR3aa: SASLAGVGNEQF

j_gene: TRBJ2-3
v_gene: TRBV29-1
d_gene: TRBD2
CDR3aa: SASSGRSADTQY

j_gene: TRBJ1-3
v_gene: TRBV5-1
d_gene: .
CDR3aa: ASSLSGEGNTIY

j_gene: TRBJ1-5
v_gene: TRBV4-1
d_gene: .
CDR3aa: ASSQDFSNQPQH

j_gene: TRBJ2-7
v_gene: TRBV29-1
d_gene: .
CDR3aa: SVELRAYSSYEQY

j_gene: TRBJ1-1
v_gene: TRBV2
d_gene: .
CDR3aa: ASELADVYGTEAF

j_gene: TRBJ2-2
v_gene: TRBV4-1
d_gene: .
CDR3aa: ASSPMGSLTGELF

j_gene: TRBJ2-7
v_gene: TRBV10-3
d_gene: TRBD2
CDR3aa: AISEGLALGEQY

j_gene: TRBJ2-1
v_gene: TRBV10-1
d_gene: TRBD1
CDR3aa: ASSAQGQATSQF

j_gene: TRBJ2-7
v_gene: TRBV7-2
d_gene: .
CDR3aa: ASSLFVGPGNEQY

j_gene: TRBJ1-5
v_gene: TRBV12-3/TRBV12-4
d_gene: TRBD1
CDR3aa: ASSSQGTNQPQH

j_gene: TRBJ2-3
v_gene: TRBV20-1
d_gene: TRBD2
CDR3aa: SATRTSGVTDTQY

j_gene: TRBJ1-1
v_gene: TRBV5-1
d_gene: TRBD1
CDR3aa: ASSLGGQPNTEAF

j_gene: TRBJ2-1
v_gene: TRBV7-6
d_gene: TRBD2
CDR3aa: ASSRRGLAGPDEQF

j_gene: TRBJ2-7
v_gene: TRBV28
d_gene: .
CDR3aa: ASSFSSSSGEQY

j_gene: TRBJ2-1
v_gene: TRBV12-3/TRBV12-4
d_gene: .
CDR3aa: ASIMGGPGGYEQF

j_gene: TRBJ2-6
v_gene: TRBV29-1
d_gene: .
CDR3aa: SAPGSGANVLT

j_gene: TRBJ2-5
v_gene: TRBV29-1
d_gene: .
CDR3aa: SVEVWRAETQY

j_gene: TRBJ2-1
v_gene: TRBV5-1
d_gene: TRBD2
CDR3aa: ASSSRGDPYNEQF

j_gene: TRBJ2-7
v_gene: TRBV12-3/TRBV12-4
d_gene: TRBD2
CDR3aa: ASSWNSGRAYGEQY

j_gene: TRBJ2-5
v_gene: TRBV5-5
d_gene: TRBD2
CDR3aa: ASSEAGGIQETQY

j_gene: TRBJ2-1
v_gene: TRBV11-2
d_gene: TRBD2
CDR3aa: ASSLMTSEYNEQF

j_gene: TRBJ2-2
v_gene: TRBV29-1
d_gene: TRBD1
CDR3aa: SAGTGVTNTGELF

j_gene: TRBJ1-1
v_gene: TRBV7-9
d_gene: .
CDR3aa: ASSPILSRGANTEAF

j_gene: TRBJ2-3
v_gene: TRBV5-1
d_gene: TRBD1
CDR3aa: ASSFRRQGTDTQY

j_gene: TRBJ2-5
v_gene: TRBV7-6
d_gene: TRBD2
CDR3aa: ASSKRTSGMETQY

j_gene: TRBJ2-2
v_gene: TRBV4-1
d_gene: TRBD1
CDR3aa: ASSHQRQGGTGELF

j_gene: TRBJ2-1
v_gene: TRBV5-1
d_gene: TRBD2
CDR3aa: ASSLEDLAGSYNEQF

j_gene: TRBJ1-2
v_gene: TRBV7-9
d_gene: .
CDR3aa: ASSPPGGGYT

j_gene: TRBJ1-1
v_gene: TRBV4-1
d_gene: .
CDR3aa: ASSHRGGVNTEAF

j_gene: TRBJ1-1
v_gene: TRBV12-3/TRBV12-4
d_gene: .
CDR3aa: ASRPNTEAF

j_gene: TRBJ2-3
v_gene: TRBV7-9
d_gene: .
CDR3aa: ASSLVTSTDTQY

j_gene: TRBJ2-3
v_gene: TRBV6-1
d_gene: TRBD2
CDR3aa: ASSEDVGGITDTQY

j_gene: TRBJ2-5
v_gene: TRBV20-1
d_gene: .
CDR3aa: SARDPQTGFSETQY

j_gene: TRBJ2-1
v_gene: TRBV14
d_gene: .
CDR3aa: ASSSWDSYNEQF

j_gene: TRBJ1-1
v_gene: TRBV28
d_gene: TRBD1
CDR3aa: ASSPSGQGVTEAF

j_gene: TRBJ2-7
v_gene: TRBV20-1
d_gene: .
CDR3aa: SAPGGLSVNEQY

j_gene: TRBJ2-2
v_gene: TRBV18
d_gene: .
CDR3aa: ASSPSANTGELF

j_gene: TRBJ1-3
v_gene: TRBV10-3
d_gene: .
CDR3aa: AISDRPSSGNTIY

j_gene: TRBJ2-7
v_gene: TRBV10-3
d_gene: TRBD2
CDR3aa: AISGGGAGTYEQY

j_gene: TRBJ1-1
v_gene: TRBV7-9
d_gene: TRBD1
CDR3aa: ASSRTGTENTEAF

j_gene: TRBJ1-5
v_gene: TRBV4-2
d_gene: .
CDR3aa: ASSQDIGSSQPQH

j_gene: TRBJ1-2
v_gene: TRBV20-1
d_gene: .
CDR3aa: SARGRYGNYGYT

j_gene: TRBJ2-5
v_gene: TRBV24-1
d_gene: TRBD2
CDR3aa: ATSDPAVEREISLETQY

j_gene: TRBJ1-1
v_gene: TRBV2
d_gene: .
CDR3aa: ASTGPGVTEAF

j_gene: TRBJ2-2
v_gene: TRBV4-1
d_gene: TRBD1
CDR3aa: ASSQGIGQGPGELF

j_gene: TRBJ2-7
v_gene: TRBV12-5
d_gene: .
CDR3aa: ASGLGQSYEQY

j_gene: TRBJ1-1
v_gene: TRBV12-3/TRBV12-4
d_gene: .
CDR3aa: ASSPFGGGSEAF

j_gene: TRBJ1-4
v_gene: TRBV5-1
d_gene: .
CDR3aa: ASSLEAPRKEKLF

j_gene: TRBJ1-1
v_gene: TRBV12-3/TRBV12-4
d_gene: TRBD1
CDR3aa: ASSYGQGRGTEAF

j_gene: TRBJ2-3
v_gene: TRBV5-4
d_gene: .
CDR3aa: ASSTPGPRGDTQY

j_gene: TRBJ2-1
v_gene: TRBV27
d_gene: .
CDR3aa: ASSRTSLDDNEQF

j_gene: TRBJ2-5
v_gene: TRBV6-1
d_gene: .
CDR3aa: ASSENPGQIGETQY

j_gene: TRBJ2-1
v_gene: TRBV7-2
d_gene: TRBD1
CDR3aa: ASSARDSSYNEQF

j_gene: TRBJ1-6
v_gene: TRBV27
d_gene: .
CDR3aa: ASSWGFLGNSPLH

j_gene: TRBJ2-7
v_gene: TRBV14
d_gene: .
CDR3aa: ASSQDRTYEQY

j_gene: TRBJ1-5
v_gene: TRBV12-3/TRBV12-4
d_gene: .
CDR3aa: ASSFQQGQPQH

j_gene: TRBJ2-1
v_gene: TRBV20-1
d_gene: .
CDR3aa: SAKAMVGPHSYNEQF

j_gene: TRBJ2-2
v_gene: TRBV5-1
d_gene: TRBD1
CDR3aa: ASSRGQGAQTGELF